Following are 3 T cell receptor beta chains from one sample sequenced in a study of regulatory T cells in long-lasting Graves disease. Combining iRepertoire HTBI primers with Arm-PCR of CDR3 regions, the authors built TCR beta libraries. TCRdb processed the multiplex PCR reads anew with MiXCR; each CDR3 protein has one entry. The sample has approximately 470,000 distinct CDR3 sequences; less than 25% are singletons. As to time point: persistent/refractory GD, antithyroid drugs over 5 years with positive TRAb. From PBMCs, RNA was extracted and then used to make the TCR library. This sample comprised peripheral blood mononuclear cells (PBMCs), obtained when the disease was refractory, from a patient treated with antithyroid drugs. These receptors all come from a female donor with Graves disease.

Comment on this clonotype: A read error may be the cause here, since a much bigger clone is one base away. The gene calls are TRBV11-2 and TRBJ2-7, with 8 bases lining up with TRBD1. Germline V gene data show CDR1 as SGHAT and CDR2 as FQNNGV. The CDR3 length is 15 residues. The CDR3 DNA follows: TGTGCCAGCAGCTTAACAGGGGGACTCTCCTACGAGCGGTACTTC. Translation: CASSLTGGLSYERYF. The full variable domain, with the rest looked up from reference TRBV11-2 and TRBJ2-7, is EAGVAQSPRYKIIEKRQSVAFWCNPISGHATLYWYQQILGQGPKLLIQFQNNGVVDDSQLPKDRFSAERLKGVDSTLKIQPAKLEDSAVYLCASSLTGGLSYERYFGPGTRLTVT.

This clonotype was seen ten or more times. The CDR3 DNA is TGTGCCAGCAATTCCTTAGCGGGAGGGATATATGGGGCCCAGTACTTC. Translating it yields CASNSLAGGIYGAQYF. This rearrangement joins TRBV12-3 or TRBV12-4 to TRBJ2-5, with 11 positions matching TRBD2. V was clipped by 7 bases and J by 9 bases; unmatched bases: 16. This CDR3 is built from 16 residues.

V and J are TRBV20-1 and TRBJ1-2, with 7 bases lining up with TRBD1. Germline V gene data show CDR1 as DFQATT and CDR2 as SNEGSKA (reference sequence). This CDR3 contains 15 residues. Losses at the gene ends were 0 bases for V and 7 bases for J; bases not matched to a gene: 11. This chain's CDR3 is CSARDNPTGLLGYTF. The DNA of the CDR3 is TGCAGTGCTAGAGACAACCCGACAGGGTTACTTGGCTACACCTTC.